This is a list of T cell receptor beta chains from one sample in a study of cytomegalovirus exposure and HLA in healthy donors. Clones were sequenced by immunoSEQ multiplex PCR, and TCRdb holds only the in-frame ones, with some missing. The sample records some 110,000 clones, roughly 83% being singletons. The source material was PBMCs. The receptors shown here come from a woman between 18 and 29 years old in good health and CMV-seropositive. Each CDR3 is given with its conserved first and last residue. The D gene is left open where the match is weak. Clone size appears in some rows only: once, few, many, or a class for an expanded clone.

D	J	V	size	CDR3	DNA
.	TRBJ1-1	TRBV27	.	CASSTGGHTEAFF	TGTGCCAGCAGCACCGGGGGGCACACTGAAGCTTTCTTT
.	TRBJ2-7	TRBV6-1	.	CASLRLGSYEQYF	TGTGCCAGCCTGAGACTAGGGTCCTACGAGCAGTACTTC
TRBD2	TRBJ2-4	TRBV9	.	CASSPSGVDIQYF	TGTGCCAGCAGCCCTAGCGGGGTAGACATTCAGTACTTC
.	TRBJ2-7	TRBV7-9	.	CASSSGWGYEQYF	TGTGCCAGCAGCTCGGGGTGGGGCTACGAGCAGTACTTC
.	TRBJ1-5	TRBV15	.	CATSRGLGFQPQHF	TGTGCCACCAGCAGAGGACTAGGGTTTCAGCCCCAGCATTTT
.	TRBJ2-7	TRBV19	.	CASSRGGPYEQYF	TGTGCCAGTAGTAGGGGCGGTCCCTACGAGCAGTACTTC
TRBD1	TRBJ2-7	TRBV5-1	.	CASSGGMFRTGAPYEQYF	TGCGCCAGCAGCGGGGGGATGTTCAGGACAGGGGCCCCCTACGAGCAGTACTTC
TRBD2	TRBJ2-3	TRBV27	.	CASRWTSGDTQYF	TGTGCCAGCCGCTGGACTAGCGGAGATACGCAGTATTTT
.	TRBJ2-3	TRBV5-6	.	CASSLSGTDTQYF	TGTGCCAGCAGCTTGAGCGGCACAGATACGCAGTATTTT
TRBD1	TRBJ2-5	TRBV14	.	CASRRTGMGETQYF	TGTGCCAGCAGGCGGACAGGGATGGGAGAGACCCAGTACTTC
TRBD2	TRBJ2-5	TRBV5-1	.	CASSSQGTSGNQETQYF	TGCGCCAGCAGCTCACAAGGGACTAGCGGCAACCAAGAGACCCAGTACTTC
TRBD2	TRBJ2-7	TRBV5-6	once	CASSVLGLAGAGEQYF	TGTGCCAGCAGCGTTTTGGGACTAGCGGGAGCGGGGGAGCAGTACTTC
TRBD1	TRBJ1-1	TRBV5-4	.	CASSLGLGGFRTTEAFF	TGTGCCAGCAGCTTAGGCCTAGGGGGCTTCAGAACCACTGAAGCTTTCTTT
.	TRBJ2-6	TRBV5-1	.	CASSTTSSGANVLTF	TGCGCCAGCAGCACCACTAGCTCTGGGGCCAACGTCCTGACTTTC
.	TRBJ2-1	TRBV7-3	.	CASSLQGNEQFF	TGTGCCAGCAGTCTACAGGGAAATGAGCAGTTCTTC
.	TRBJ2-7	TRBV5-1	few	CASSFRGYEQYF	TGCGCCAGCAGCTTTCGGGGCTACGAGCAGTACTTC